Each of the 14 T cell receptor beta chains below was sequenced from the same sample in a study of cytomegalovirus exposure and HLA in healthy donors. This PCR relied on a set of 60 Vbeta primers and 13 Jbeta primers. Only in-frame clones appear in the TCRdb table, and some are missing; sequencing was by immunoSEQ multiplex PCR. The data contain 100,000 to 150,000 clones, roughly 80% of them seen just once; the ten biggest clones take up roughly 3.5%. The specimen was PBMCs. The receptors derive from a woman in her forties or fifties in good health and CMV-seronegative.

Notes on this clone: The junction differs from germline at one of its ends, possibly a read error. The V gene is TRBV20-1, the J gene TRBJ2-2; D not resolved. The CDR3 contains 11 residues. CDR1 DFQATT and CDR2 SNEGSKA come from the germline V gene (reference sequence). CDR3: CSAGDRGELFF. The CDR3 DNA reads TGCAGTGCTGGAGATAGAGGGGAGCTGTTTTTT.

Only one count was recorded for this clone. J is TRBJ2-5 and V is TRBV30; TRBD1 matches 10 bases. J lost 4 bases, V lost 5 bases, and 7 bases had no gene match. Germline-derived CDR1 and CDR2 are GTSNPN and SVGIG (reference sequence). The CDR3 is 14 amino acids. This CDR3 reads CAWRTGGSGETQYF. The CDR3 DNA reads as TGTGCCTGGCGGACAGGGGGTAGTGGAGAGACCCAGTACTTC.

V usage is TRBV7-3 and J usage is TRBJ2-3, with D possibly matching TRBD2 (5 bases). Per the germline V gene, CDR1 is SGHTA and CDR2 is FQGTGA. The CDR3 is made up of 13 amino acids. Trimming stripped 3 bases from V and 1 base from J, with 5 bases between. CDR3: CASSFGGTDTQYF. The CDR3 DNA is TGTGCCAGCAGCTTCGGGGGCACAGATACGCAGTATTTT.

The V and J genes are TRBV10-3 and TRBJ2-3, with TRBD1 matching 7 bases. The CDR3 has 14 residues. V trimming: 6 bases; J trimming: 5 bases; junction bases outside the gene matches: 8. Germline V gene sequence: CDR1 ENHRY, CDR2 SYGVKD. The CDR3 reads CAISRTGGVDTQYF. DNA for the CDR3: TGTGCCATCAGCAGGACAGGTGGGGTAGATACGCAGTATTTT.

The CDR3 loop is CASSLNRGGQPQHF. CDR3 bases: TGTGCCAGCAGTTTAAACAGGGGTGGCCAGCCCCAGCATTTT. This rearrangement joins TRBV27 to TRBJ1-5; 7 nucleotides match TRBD1. CDR3 length equals 14 residues. With 2 bases clipped from V and 7 bases from J, the junction kept 5 bases outside the gene matches. Germline loops: CDR1 MNHEY, CDR2 SMNVEV (reference sequence).

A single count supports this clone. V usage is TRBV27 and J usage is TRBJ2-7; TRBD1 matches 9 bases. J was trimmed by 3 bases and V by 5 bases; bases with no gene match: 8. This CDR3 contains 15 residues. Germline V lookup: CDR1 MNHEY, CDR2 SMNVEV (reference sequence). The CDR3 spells CASSIGTGLHYEQYF. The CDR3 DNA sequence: TGTGCCAGCAGTATCGGGACAGGGTTACACTACGAGCAGTACTTC.

The DNA for the CDR3 is TGTGCCAGCAGCTTTTCGACTAGCGGAGCCCTAGAGACCCAGTACTTC. This translates into CASSFSTSGALETQYF. The chain employs TRBV5-4 and TRBJ2-5; 9 bases match TRBD2. The germline CDR1 and CDR2 sequences are SGHNT and YYREEE (reference sequence). V trimming: 2 bases; J trimming: 4 bases; junction bases outside the gene matches: 9. The CDR3 consists of 16 residues.

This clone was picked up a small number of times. The CDR3 loop reads CASSEGSATNEKLFF. CDR3 in DNA: TGTGCCAGCAGTGAAGGGAGCGCAACTAATGAAAAACTGTTTTTT. This chain uses TRBV2 with TRBJ1-4; D is undetermined. Trimming pared 1 base from V and 0 bases from J, leaving 6 bases between. CDR1 and CDR2 (germline): SNHLY, FYNNEI. The CDR3 is made up of 15 amino acids.

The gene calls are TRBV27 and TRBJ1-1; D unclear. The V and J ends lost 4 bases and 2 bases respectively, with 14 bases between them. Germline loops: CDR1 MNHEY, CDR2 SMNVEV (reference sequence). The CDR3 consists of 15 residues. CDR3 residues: CASSSRLALNTEAFF. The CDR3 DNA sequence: TGTGCCAGCAGTTCCCGACTGGCACTTAACACTGAAGCTTTCTTT.

DNA of the CDR3: TGCGCCAGCAGCCCGTCAGGGGGCACGGACACCATATATTTT. Protein product: CASSPSGGTDTIYF. This chain uses TRBV5-1 with TRBJ1-3; 8 positions match TRBD1. Germline CDR1 SGHRS, CDR2 YFSETQ. The J segment lost 8 bases and the V segment lost 4 bases, leaving 8 bases of the junction unmatched. This CDR3 has 14 amino acids.

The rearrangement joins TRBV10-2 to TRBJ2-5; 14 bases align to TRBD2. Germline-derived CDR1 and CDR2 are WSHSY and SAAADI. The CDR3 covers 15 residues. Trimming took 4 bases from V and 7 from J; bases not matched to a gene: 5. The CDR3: CASSVGTSGSGTQYF. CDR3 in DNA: TGCGCCAGCAGTGTTGGGACTAGCGGGAGTGGGACCCAGTACTTC.

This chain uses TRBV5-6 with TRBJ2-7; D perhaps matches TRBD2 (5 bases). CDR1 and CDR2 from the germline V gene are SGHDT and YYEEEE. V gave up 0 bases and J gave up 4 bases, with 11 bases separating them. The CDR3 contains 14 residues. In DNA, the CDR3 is TGTGCCAGCAGCTTGGAACTAGAGAGATACGAGCAGTACTTC. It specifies CASSLELERYEQYF.

The CDR3 reads CASSLSPQGYEQYF. Here the CDR3 DNA reads TGTGCCAGCAGTTTATCCCCACAGGGGTACGAGCAGTACTTC. The genes are TRBV28 and TRBJ2-7; 7 nucleotides match TRBD1. Germline CDR1 MDHEN, CDR2 SYDVKM. Trimming at V came to 1 base and at J to 4 bases, leaving 4 bases not matched to a gene. The CDR3 consists of 14 residues.

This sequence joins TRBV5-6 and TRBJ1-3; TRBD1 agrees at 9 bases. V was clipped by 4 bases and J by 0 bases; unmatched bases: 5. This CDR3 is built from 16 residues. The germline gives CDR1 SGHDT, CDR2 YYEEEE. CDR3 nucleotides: TGTGCCAGCAGCCCTGGGACAGGGAACTCTGGAAACACCATATATTTT. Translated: CASSPGTGNSGNTIYF.